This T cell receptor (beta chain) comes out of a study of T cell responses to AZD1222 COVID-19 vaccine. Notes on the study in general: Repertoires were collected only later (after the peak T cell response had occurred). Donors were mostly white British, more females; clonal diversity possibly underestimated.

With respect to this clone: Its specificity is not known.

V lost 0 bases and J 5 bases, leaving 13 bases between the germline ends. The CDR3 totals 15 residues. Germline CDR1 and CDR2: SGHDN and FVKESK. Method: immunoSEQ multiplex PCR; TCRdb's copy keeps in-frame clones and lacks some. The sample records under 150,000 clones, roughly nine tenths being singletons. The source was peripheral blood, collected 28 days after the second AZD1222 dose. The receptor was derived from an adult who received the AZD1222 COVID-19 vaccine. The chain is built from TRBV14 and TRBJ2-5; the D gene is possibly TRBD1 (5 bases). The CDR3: CASSQDWAGLETQYF. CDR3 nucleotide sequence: TGTGCCAGCAGCCAAGATTGGGCAGGGCTGGAGACCCAGTACTTC. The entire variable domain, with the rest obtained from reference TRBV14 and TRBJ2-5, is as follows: EAGVTQFPSHSVIEKGQTVTLRCDPISGHDNLYWYRRVMGKEIKFLLHFVKESKQDESGMPNNRFLAERTGGTYSTLKVQPAELEDSGVYFCASSQDWAGLETQYFGPGTRLLVL.